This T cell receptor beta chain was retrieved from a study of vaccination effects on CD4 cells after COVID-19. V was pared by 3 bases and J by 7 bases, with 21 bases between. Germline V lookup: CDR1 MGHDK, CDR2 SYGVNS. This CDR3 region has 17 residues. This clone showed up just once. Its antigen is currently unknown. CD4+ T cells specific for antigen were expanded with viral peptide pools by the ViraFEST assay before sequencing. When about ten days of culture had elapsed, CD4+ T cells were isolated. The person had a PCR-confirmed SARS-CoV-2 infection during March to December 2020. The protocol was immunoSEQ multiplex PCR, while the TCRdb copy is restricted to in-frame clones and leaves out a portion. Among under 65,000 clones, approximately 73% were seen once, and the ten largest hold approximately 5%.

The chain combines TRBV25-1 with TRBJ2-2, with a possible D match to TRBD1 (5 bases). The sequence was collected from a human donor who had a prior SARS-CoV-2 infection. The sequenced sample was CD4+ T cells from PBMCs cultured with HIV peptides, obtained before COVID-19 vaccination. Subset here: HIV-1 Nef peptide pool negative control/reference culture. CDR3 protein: CASSDLLGQGFGGELFF. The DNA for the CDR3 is TGTGCCAGCAGTGACCTGCTTGGCCAGGGCTTTGGCGGGGAGCTGTTTTTT.